The TCR beta chain described here comes from a study of blood T cell repertoires in COVID-19. Study-wide background: Researchers got acute and convalescent COVID-19 samples from the United States, Italy and Spain.

Sequencing was performed with immunoSEQ multiplex PCR; in TCRdb, only in-frame clones are kept and a portion is missing. The sample shows 90,000 or so clones, around 90% of them seen only once. Germline CDR1 is SEHNR and CDR2 is FQNEAQ (reference sequence). The CDR3 spans 16 residues. With 5 bases clipped from V and 0 bases from J, the junction kept 5 bases outside the gene matches. The TCR was taken from an elderly man with acute or convalescent COVID-19. The chain is built from TRBV7-9 and TRBJ1-4; 8 bases fit TRBD1. Sequences were obtained from peripheral blood. In nucleotides, the CDR3 is TGTGCCAGCAGCCGAAACAGGGGGGCAACTAATGAAAAACTGTTTTTT. Protein: CASSRNRGATNEKLFF.